A single sample is the source of the 10 T cell receptor beta chains below, sequenced in a study of regulatory T cells in long-lasting Graves disease (dated by TCRdb to 2020 to 2023). The library was generated by multiplex PCR. The listed sequencing device is Illumina HiSeq 4000. iRepertoire HTBI primers and Arm-PCR amplification of CDR3 regions were used to construct TCR beta libraries. Clones were called with MiXCR by TCRdb after fastp trimmed the public reads at Q25, and only in-frame beta chains were retained. Identical CDR3 proteins give one entry, which carries the most common genes and DNA. The sample includes 550,000 to 700,000 distinct CDR3 sequences, with 15% to 20% observed a single time. 9.5% to 15% of the sample is held by the ten biggest clonotypes. The sample's time point label, decoded: newly diagnosed GD, antithyroid drugs for less than 3 months. For both TCR sequencing and RNA sequencing, RNA was extracted from PBMCs in TRIzol.

The same specimen was also included in a second study, on T cells in Graves' hyperthyroidism and ophthalmopathy.

The sequencing here drew on peripheral blood mononuclear cells (PBMCs), taken at new diagnosis, from a patient treated with antithyroid drugs. All receptors derive from a man younger than 30 with Graves disease. Donor details come from another sample of the same person, matched by shared clones.

This clonotype was counted at least ten times. J is TRBJ2-5 and V is TRBV7-9; tentatively, D is TRBD1 (6 bases). The CDR3 loop spans 16 amino acids. The V end lost 4 bases, the J end lost 1 base, and 16 bases lay between the germline ends. CDR1 is SEHNR and CDR2 is FQNEAQ in the germline V gene (reference sequence). The CDR3 loop is CASSSTGRGAQETQYF. The CDR3 nucleotides read TGTGCCAGCAGCTCGACAGGACGAGGCGCCCAAGAGACCCAGTACTTC.

V and J are TRBV6-5 and TRBJ2-5; the match to TRBD1 covers 8 bases. The CDR3 covers 15 residues. The V segment lost 4 bases and the J segment 5 bases; nucleotides outside the gene matches: 9. Germline CDR1 is MNHEY and CDR2 is SVGAGI. The CDR3 loop reads CASSSSRGLRETQYF. In nucleotides, the CDR3 is TGTGCCAGCAGTTCTTCCAGGGGGCTTCGGGAGACCCAGTACTTC.

V is TRBV3-1 and J is TRBJ2-3; D perhaps matches TRBD2 (5 bases). V lost 4 bases, J lost 8 bases, and 16 bases lay in between. Germline V gene lookup returns CDR1 LGHDT and CDR2 YNNKEL (reference sequence). The CDR3 contains 14 residues. This CDR3 is CASSPPGPLGTQYF. CDR3 sequence (DNA): TGTGCCAGCAGCCCCCCAGGCCCACTAGGTACGCAGTATTTT.

This clonotype has a count of ten or more. The gene calls are TRBV20-1 and TRBJ1-1; no clear D. Trimming took off 0 bases at V and 5 bases at J, with 7 bases between the two ends. This CDR3 is built from 12 residues. Germline V gene lookup returns CDR1 DFQATT and CDR2 SNEGSKA (reference sequence). CDR3 region: CSARDGRTEAFF. The CDR3 coding sequence is TGCAGTGCTAGAGATGGGAGAACTGAAGCTTTCTTT.

The table lists this clonotype with many counts. The CDR3 is CASSEAQGYYGYTF. The CDR3, as DNA: TGTGCCAGCAGTGAAGCGCAGGGGTACTATGGCTACACCTTC. This sequence joins TRBV6-1 and TRBJ1-2; possible D gene TRBD1, 6 bases. This CDR3 is built from 14 residues. V was trimmed by 0 bases and J by 3 bases, leaving 8 bases between them. Germline V gene lookup returns CDR1 MNHNS and CDR2 SASEGT.

The CDR3 DNA sequence: TGTGCCAGCGCGCCGACAGGGTTAAGCAATCAGCCCCAGCATTTT. Residues: CASAPTGLSNQPQHF. The chain recombines TRBV27 with TRBJ1-5, with TRBD1 matching 7 bases. CDR1 is MNHEY, CDR2 SMNVEV, per germline (reference sequence). The CDR3 consists of 15 residues. V shed 8 bases and J 1 base; nucleotides not matched to a gene: 8.

The rearrangement uses TRBV10-2 and TRBJ2-5; the D gene is possibly TRBD2 (6 bases). The CDR3 sequence is 15 residues long. Trimming shortened V by 3 bases and J by 1 base, and 12 bases separated the two germline ends. CDR1 and CDR2 (germline): WSHSY, SAAADI. The CDR3 sequence is CASSDPRDFQETQYF. The DNA for the CDR3 is TGCGCCAGCAGTGACCCCAGGGACTTCCAAGAGACCCAGTACTTC.

This clonotype was found a few times. The chain couples TRBV5-1 to TRBJ2-1; D is possibly TRBD2 (6 bases). The germline gives CDR1 SGHRS, CDR2 YFSETQ. This CDR3 contains 15 residues. V was shortened by 4 bases and J by 0 bases, with 11 bases between the two germline ends. CDR3 nucleotide sequence: TGCGCCAGCAGCGGGAATAGCGGCTCCTACAATGAGCAGTTCTTC. It encodes CASSGNSGSYNEQFF.

This clonotype has only a few counts. V usage is TRBV9 and J usage is TRBJ2-2; either TRBD1 or TRBD2 may fit D (5 bases each). The CDR3 consists of 17 residues. Germline CDR1 reads SGDLS; CDR2 reads YYNGEE. Between the trimmed V and J ends, which lost 3 bases and 1 base, there was a span of 16 bases. The CDR3, as DNA: TGTGCCAGCAGCGGTAGTCTCCGGGACGTGAACACCGGGGAGCTGTTTTTT. Translation: CASSGSLRDVNTGELFF.

In its sample, this clonotype was seen many times. V and J are TRBV6-5 and TRBJ2-7; perhaps TRBD2 as D (6 bases). Trimming stripped 4 bases from V and 5 bases from J, with 18 bases between. The CDR3 is 15 residues long. Per germline, CDR1 MNHEY and CDR2 SVGAGI. CDR3 nucleotide sequence: TGTGCCAGCAGTTCGGACTACCCCCAGACACACGAGCAGTACTTC. Its protein product is CASSSDYPQTHEQYF.